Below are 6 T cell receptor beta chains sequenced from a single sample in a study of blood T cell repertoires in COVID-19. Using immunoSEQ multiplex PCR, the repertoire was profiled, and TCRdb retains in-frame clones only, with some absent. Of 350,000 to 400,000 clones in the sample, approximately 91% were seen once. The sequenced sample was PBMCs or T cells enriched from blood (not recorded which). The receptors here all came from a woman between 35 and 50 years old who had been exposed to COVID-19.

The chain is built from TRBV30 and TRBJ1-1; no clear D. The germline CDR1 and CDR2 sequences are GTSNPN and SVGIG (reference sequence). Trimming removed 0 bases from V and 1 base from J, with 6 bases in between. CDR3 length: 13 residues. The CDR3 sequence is CAWSVLQNTEAFF. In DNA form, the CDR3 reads TGTGCCTGGAGTGTACTGCAGAACACTGAAGCTTTCTTT.

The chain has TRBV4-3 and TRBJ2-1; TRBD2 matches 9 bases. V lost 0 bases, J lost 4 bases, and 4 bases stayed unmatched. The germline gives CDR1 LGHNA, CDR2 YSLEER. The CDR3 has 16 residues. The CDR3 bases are TGCGCCAGCAGCCAAGATAGGCTAGCGGGGTACAATGAGCAGTTCTTC. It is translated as CASSQDRLAGYNEQFF.

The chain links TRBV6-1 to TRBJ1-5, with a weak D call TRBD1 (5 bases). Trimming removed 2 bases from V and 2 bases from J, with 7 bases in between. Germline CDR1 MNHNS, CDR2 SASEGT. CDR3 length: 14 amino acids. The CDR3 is CASSEPQGNQPQHF. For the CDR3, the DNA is TGTGCCAGCAGTGAACCACAGGGCAATCAGCCCCAGCATTTT.

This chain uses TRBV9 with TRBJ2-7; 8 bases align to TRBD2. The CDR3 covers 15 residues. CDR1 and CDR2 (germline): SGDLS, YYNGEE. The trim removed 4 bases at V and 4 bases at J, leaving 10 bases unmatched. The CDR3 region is CASSRGGASEYEQYF. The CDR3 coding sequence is TGTGCCAGCAGCCGGGGGGGCGCCTCAGAATACGAGCAGTACTTC.

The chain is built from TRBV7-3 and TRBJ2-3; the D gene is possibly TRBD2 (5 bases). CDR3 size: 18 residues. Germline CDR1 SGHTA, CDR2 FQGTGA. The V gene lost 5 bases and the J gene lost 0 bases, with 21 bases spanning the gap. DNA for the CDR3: TGTGCCAGCAGCCCCTTAGGTGAGCGGTTACAAAGCACAGATACGCAGTATTTT. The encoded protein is CASSPLGERLQSTDTQYF.

The DNA of the CDR3 is TGCGCCAGCAGCCAAGACCCCGCGGGACTTACCGGGGAGCTGTTTTTT. The encoded protein is CASSQDPAGLTGELFF. The J gene is TRBJ2-2, the V gene TRBV4-3, with D perhaps matching TRBD2 (6 bases). The CDR3 totals 16 residues. Germline CDR1 reads LGHNA; CDR2 reads YSLEER. The V and J ends lost 0 bases and 5 bases respectively, with 13 bases between them.